Each of the 11 T cell receptor beta chains below was sequenced from the same sample in a study of neurological immune-mediated disorders. Using its own MiXCR run on the 5' RACE reads, TCRdb lists one record per CDR3 protein. The sample lists under 70,000 distinct CDR3 sequences; approximately 3.6% were seen once. The sample comprised PBMCs. The receptors stem from a woman aged 55-69 years with multiple sclerosis.

Comment on this clonotype: This clone may be a read error of a much larger clone one base away. The CDR3 ends on some other residue instead of the conserved phenylalanine or tryptophan, so this is likely a read error. V usage is TRBV15 and J usage is TRBJ2-1; D perhaps matches TRBD2 (7 bases). Germline V CDR1 and CDR2: LNHNV, YYDKDF (reference sequence). The CDR3 sequence is 14 residues long. The V end lost 9 bases, the J end lost 6 bases, and 18 bases lay between the germline ends. The chain's CDR3 is CATRRGPPLNEQFC. The CDR3 DNA is TGTGCCACTAGGCGGGGGCCCCCTCTCAATGAGCAGTTCTGC.

This clonotype was observed at least ten times. The chain couples TRBV5-1 to TRBJ1-2, with D possibly matching TRBD1 (6 bases). The germline V gene has CDR1 SGHRS and CDR2 YFSETQ. This CDR3 is 12 amino acids long. V gave up 1 base and J gave up 11 bases, with 12 bases separating them. CDR3 loop: CASSLPDSPYTF. CDR3 DNA: TGCGCCAGCAGCTTGCCGGACAGTCCGTACACCTTC.

At least ten counts were recorded for this clonotype. The genes are TRBV27 and TRBJ2-7; 7 bases align to TRBD1. V gave up 5 bases and J gave up 3 bases; unmatched junction bases: 7. The germline gives CDR1 MNHEY, CDR2 SMNVEV (reference sequence). The CDR3 is 14 amino acids. The CDR3 nucleotides are TGTGCCAGCAGTCCGAGGACAGGTCTCTACGAGCAGTACTTC. This translates into CASSPRTGLYEQYF.

This clonotype was counted at least ten times. For the CDR3, the DNA is TGTGCCAGCACTCGGGAGGGCTCCTACGAGCAGTACTTC. Its protein is CASTREGSYEQYF. The V gene is TRBV2, the J gene TRBJ2-7; 8 nucleotides agree with TRBD2. J lost 0 bases, V lost 7 bases, and 2 bases had no gene match. Germline lookup yields CDR1 SNHLY and CDR2 FYNNEI. The CDR3 is 13 amino acids.

This clonotype was observed at least ten times. This rearrangement joins TRBV3-1 to TRBJ1-5; D possibly corresponds to TRBD1 (5 bases). V shed 4 bases and J shed 4 bases, with 11 bases lying between them. The CDR3 is made up of 14 amino acids. Germline CDR1 is LGHDT and CDR2 is YNNKEL (reference sequence). The CDR3 loop is CASSPGGLNQPQHF. As DNA, the CDR3 is TGTGCCAGCAGCCCGGGGGGACTAAATCAGCCCCAGCATTTT.

This clonotype was seen many times. The chain couples TRBV5-4 to TRBJ2-7, with D perhaps TRBD2 (5 bases). The CDR3 length is 13 residues. Trimming removed 4 bases at V and 5 bases at J, with 13 bases between. The germline CDR1 and CDR2 sequences are SGHNT and YYREEE (reference sequence). CDR3 in amino acids: CASSPAWGDEQYF. CDR3 nucleotide sequence: TGTGCCAGCAGCCCAGCATGGGGAGACGAGCAGTACTTC.

This chain uses TRBV4-1 with TRBJ2-2; D call uncertain. Germline V gene sequence: CDR1 MGHRA, CDR2 YSYEKL. Trimming cost V 0 bases and J 3 bases, with 8 bases left between them. The CDR3 spans 15 residues. The CDR3 nucleotides are TGCGCCAGCAGCCAAGATTACAGATACACCGGGGAGCTGTTTTTT. This encodes CASSQDYRYTGELFF.

The chain combines TRBV20-1 with TRBJ2-3; TRBD2 matches at 8 bases. Germline V CDR1 and CDR2: DFQATT, SNEGSKA (reference sequence). There are 16 residues in the CDR3. The trim removed 3 bases at V and 2 bases at J, leaving 10 bases unmatched. CDR3 loop: CSASKHSSGPTDTQYF. The DNA of the CDR3 is TGCAGTGCTAGCAAGCATTCTAGCGGGCCCACAGATACGCAGTATTTT.

Comment on this clonotype: A much larger clone differs by one base, so this may be a read error. The J gene is TRBJ1-2, the V gene TRBV24-1, with 7 positions matching TRBD1. The germline V gene encodes CDR1 KGHDR and CDR2 SFDVKD. CDR3 size: 13 residues. CDR3 DNA: TGTGTCACCAGTGCCGCCGACAGGGTGGGCTACACCTTC. As protein: CVTSAADRVGYTF.

V usage is TRBV5-1 and J usage is TRBJ1-5; no reliable D call. CDR1 and CDR2 from the germline V gene are SGHRS and YFSETQ. The CDR3 contains 13 residues. Trimming pared 0 bases from V and 5 bases from J, leaving 6 bases between. CDR3 protein: CASSLDGDQPQHF. As DNA, the CDR3 is TGCGCCAGCAGCTTGGACGGGGATCAGCCCCAGCATTTT.

As concerns this clonotype: A much larger clone sits a single nucleotide away, making a read error possible. This chain connects TRBV5-1 to TRBJ1-2; no reliable D call. The length of the CDR3 is 14 residues. Between the trimmed V and J ends, which lost 4 bases and 4 bases, there was a span of 14 bases. Germline values: CDR1 SGHRS, CDR2 YFSETQ. The CDR3 region is CASSPRKGGYGYTF. The CDR3 bases are TGCGCCAGCAGCCCGCGAAAGGGCGGCTATGGCTACACCTTC.